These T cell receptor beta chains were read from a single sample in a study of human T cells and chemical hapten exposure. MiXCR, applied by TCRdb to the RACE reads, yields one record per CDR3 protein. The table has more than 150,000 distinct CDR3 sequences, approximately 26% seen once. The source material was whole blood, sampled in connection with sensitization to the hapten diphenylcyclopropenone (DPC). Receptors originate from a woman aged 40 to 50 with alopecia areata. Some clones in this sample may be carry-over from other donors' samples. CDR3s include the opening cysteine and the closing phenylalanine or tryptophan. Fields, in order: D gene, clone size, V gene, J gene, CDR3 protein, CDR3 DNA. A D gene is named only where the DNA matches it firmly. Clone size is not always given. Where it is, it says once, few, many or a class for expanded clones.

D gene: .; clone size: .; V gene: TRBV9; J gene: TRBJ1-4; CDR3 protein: CASSVGPGFNEKLFF; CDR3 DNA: TGTGCCAGCAGCGTAGGCCCAGGGTTTAATGAAAAACTGTTTTTT
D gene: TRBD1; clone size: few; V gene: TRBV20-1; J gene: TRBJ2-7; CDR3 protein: CSEQGALTYEQYF; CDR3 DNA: TGCAGTGAGCAGGGGGCGCTAACCTACGAGCAGTACTTC
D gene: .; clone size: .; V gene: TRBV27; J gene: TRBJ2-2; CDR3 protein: CASRISRAYTGELFF; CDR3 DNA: TGTGCCAGCAGAATCTCGAGGGCCTACACCGGGGAGCTGTTTTTT
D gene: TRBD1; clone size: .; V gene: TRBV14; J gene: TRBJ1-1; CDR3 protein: CASSPDRGQLAFF; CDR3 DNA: TGTGCCAGCAGCCCGGACAGGGGGCAGTTGGCTTTCTTT
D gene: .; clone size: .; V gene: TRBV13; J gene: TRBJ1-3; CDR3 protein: CASRTENTIYF; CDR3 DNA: TGTGCCAGCAGAACCGAAAACACCATATATTTT
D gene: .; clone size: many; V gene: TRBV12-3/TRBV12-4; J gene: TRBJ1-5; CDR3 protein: CASSLAENQPQHF; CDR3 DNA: TGTGCCAGCAGTTTGGCCGAGAATCAGCCCCAGCATTTT
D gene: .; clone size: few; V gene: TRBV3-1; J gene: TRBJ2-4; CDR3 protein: CASSRAGNIQYF; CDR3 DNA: TGTGCCAGCAGCCGGGCGGGAAACATTCAGTACTTC
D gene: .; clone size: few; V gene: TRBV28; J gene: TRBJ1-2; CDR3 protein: CASSSMTGPNYGYTF; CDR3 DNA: TGTGCCAGCAGTTCCATGACAGGCCCTAACTATGGCTACACCTTC
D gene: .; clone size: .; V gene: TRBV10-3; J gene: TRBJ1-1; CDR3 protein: CAINDKGGNTEAFF; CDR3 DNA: TGTGCCATCAACGACAAGGGGGGGAACACTGAAGCTTTCTTT
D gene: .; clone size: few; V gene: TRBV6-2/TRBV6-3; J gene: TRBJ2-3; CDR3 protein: CASSYGRTGTDTQYF; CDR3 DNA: TGTGCCAGCAGTTACGGGAGGACAGGCACAGATACGCAGTATTTT
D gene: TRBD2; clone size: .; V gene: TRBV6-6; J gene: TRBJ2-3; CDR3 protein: CASSYPMQAGPSTDTQYF; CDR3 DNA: TGTGCCAGCAGTTACCCGATGCAAGCGGGGCCAAGCACAGATACGCAGTATTTT
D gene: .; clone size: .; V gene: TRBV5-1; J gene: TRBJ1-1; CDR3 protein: CASSLGGYGYTEAFF; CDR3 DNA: TGCGCCAGCAGCTTGGGTGGATACGGGTACACTGAAGCTTTCTTT
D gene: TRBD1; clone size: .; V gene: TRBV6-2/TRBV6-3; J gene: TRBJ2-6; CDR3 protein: CASSFDRVAGANVLTF; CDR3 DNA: TGTGCCAGCAGTTTCGACAGGGTAGCTGGGGCCAACGTCCTGACTTTC
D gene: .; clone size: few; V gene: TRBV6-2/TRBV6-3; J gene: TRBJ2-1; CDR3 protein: CASSYPFGQGGNEQFF; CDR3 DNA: TGTGCCAGCAGTTACCCGTTTGGGCAGGGAGGAAATGAGCAGTTCTTC
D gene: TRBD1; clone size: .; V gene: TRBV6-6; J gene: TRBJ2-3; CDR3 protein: CASSIQGPDTQYF; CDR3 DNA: TGTGCCAGCAGTATACAGGGGCCAGATACGCAGTATTTT
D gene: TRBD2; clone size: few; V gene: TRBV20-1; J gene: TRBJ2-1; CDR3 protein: CSAVPSGYNEQFF; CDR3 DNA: TGCAGTGCTGTGCCTAGCGGTTACAATGAGCAGTTCTTC
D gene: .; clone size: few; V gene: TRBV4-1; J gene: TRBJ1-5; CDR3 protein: CASSQGLTAKNNQPQHF; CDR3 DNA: TGCGCCAGCAGCCAAGGGTTGACGGCGAAGAACAATCAGCCCCAGCATTTT
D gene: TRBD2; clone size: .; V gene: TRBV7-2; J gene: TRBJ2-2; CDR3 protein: CASSLDLASGSTGELFF; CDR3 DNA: TGTGCCAGCAGCTTAGATTTGGCTAGCGGGAGTACCGGGGAGCTGTTTTTT
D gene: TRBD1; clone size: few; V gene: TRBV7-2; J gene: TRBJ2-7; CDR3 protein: CASSSGQNYEQYF; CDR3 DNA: TGTGCCAGCAGCTCGGGACAGAACTACGAGCAGTACTTC
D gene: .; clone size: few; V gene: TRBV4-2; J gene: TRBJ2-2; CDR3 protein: CASSQELRNTGELFF; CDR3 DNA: TGTGCCAGCAGCCAAGAGTTAAGGAACACCGGGGAGCTGTTTTTT
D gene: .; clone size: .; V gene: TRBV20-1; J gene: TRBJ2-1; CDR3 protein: CSARTFSPRNNEQFF; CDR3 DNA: TGCAGTGCTAGGACATTTTCCCCCAGGAACAATGAGCAGTTCTTC
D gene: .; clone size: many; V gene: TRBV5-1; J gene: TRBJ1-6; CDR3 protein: CASTRTFDSPLHF; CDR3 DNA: TGCGCCAGCACCAGGACCTTTGATTCACCCCTCCACTTT
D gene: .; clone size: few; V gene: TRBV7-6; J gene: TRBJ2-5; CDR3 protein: CASSLAYQRQETQYF; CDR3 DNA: TGTGCCAGCAGCTTAGCGTACCAGCGGCAAGAGACCCAGTACTTC
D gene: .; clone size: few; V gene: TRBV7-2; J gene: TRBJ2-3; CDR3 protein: CASSLGGGSHF; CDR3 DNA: TGTGCCAGCAGCTTGGGAGGGGGGTCCCATTTT
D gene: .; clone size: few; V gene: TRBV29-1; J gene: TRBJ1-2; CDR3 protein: CSVVPYGDFNYGYTF; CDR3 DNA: TGCAGCGTTGTTCCCTACGGGGATTTCAACTATGGCTACACCTTC
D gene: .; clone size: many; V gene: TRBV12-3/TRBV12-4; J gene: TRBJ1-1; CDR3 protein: CASSYALQSILPNTEAFF; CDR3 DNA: TGTGCCAGCAGTTACGCTCTGCAAAGTATTCTTCCGAACACTGAAGCTTTCTTT
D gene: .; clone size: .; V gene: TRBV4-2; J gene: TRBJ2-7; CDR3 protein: CASSRSGTESYEQYF; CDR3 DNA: TGTGCCAGCAGCCGTTCCGGGACGGAGTCCTACGAGCAGTACTTC
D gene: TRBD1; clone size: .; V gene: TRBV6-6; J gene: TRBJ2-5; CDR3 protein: CASSYSDRDQETQYF; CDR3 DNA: TGTGCCAGCAGTTACTCGGACAGGGACCAAGAGACCCAGTACTTC
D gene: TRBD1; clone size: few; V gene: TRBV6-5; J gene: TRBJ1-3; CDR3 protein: CASSATGVDSAGNTIYF; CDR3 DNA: TGTGCCAGCAGTGCAACAGGGGTCGACTCTGCTGGAAACACCATATATTTT
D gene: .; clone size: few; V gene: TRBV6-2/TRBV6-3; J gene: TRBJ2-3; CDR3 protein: CASSYWADTQYF; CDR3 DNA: TGTGCCAGCAGTTATTGGGCAGATACGCAGTATTTT
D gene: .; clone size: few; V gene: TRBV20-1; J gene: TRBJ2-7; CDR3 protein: CSAKGSIIYEQYF; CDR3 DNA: TGCAGTGCTAAAGGGTCCATTATCTACGAGCAGTACTTC
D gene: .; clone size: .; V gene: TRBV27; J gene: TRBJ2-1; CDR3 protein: CASSSLHRVEQFF; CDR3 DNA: TGTGCCAGCAGTTCCTTACACAGAGTGGAGCAGTTCTTC
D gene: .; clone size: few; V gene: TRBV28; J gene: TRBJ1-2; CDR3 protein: CASSPPARGTGYTF; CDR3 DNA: TGTGCCAGCAGTCCCCCCGCCAGGGGAACTGGCTACACCTTC
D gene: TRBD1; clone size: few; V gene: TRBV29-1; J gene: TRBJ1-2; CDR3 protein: CSVEDTGGRYGYTF; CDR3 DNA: TGCAGCGTTGAAGATACAGGGGGGAGGTATGGCTACACCTTC
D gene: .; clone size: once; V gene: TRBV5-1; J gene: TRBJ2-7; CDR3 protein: CASSRGDSYEQYF; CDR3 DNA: TGCGCCAGCAGCCGGGGAGATTCCTACGAGCAGTACTTC
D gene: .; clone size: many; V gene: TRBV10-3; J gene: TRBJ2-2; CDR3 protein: CAISDSYGELFF; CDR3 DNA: TGTGCCATCAGTGACTCCTACGGGGAGCTGTTTTTT
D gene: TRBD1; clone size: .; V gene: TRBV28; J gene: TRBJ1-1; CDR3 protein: CASSFRGKSTEAFF; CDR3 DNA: TGTGCCAGCAGTTTCAGGGGGAAGAGCACTGAAGCTTTCTTT
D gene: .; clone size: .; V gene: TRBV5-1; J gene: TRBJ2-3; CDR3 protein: CASSVGQRRTDTQYF; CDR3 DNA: TGCGCCAGCAGCGTGGGACAAAGGCGCACAGATACGCAGTATTTT
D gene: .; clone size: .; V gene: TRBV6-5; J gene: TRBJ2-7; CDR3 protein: CASSYSLADPYEQYF; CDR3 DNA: TGTGCCAGCAGTTACTCGCTAGCAGATCCCTACGAGCAGTACTTC
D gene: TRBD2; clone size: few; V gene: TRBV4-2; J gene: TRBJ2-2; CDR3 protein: CASSQEIRRGTSGTGELFF; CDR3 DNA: TGTGCCAGCAGCCAGGAAATTCGTCGGGGGACTAGTGGAACCGGGGAGCTGTTTTTT
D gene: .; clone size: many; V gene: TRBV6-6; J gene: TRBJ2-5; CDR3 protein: CASSLPGPGAQYF; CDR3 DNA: TGTGCCAGCAGCTTACCGGGACCCGGCGCCCAGTACTTC